This T cell receptor (beta chain) originates from a study of technical replicates of blood from a handful of donors. The data were produced by immunoSEQ multiplex PCR, yet TCRdb's version contains in-frame clones alone and is incomplete. The sample shows around 67,000 clones, about 95% of them seen only once. Per germline, CDR1 SGHRS and CDR2 YFSETQ. The CDR3 totals 14 residues. Between the trimmed V and J ends, which lost 4 bases and 0 bases, there was a span of 11 bases. The gene calls are TRBV5-1 and TRBJ2-7; the D gene is possibly TRBD2 (6 bases). Sequenced input: T cells isolated from PBMCs. The clonotype originates from a human donor in good health. CDR3 sequence: CASSTSSVSYEQYF. CDR3 nucleotides: TGCGCCAGCAGCACCTCTAGCGTCTCCTACGAGCAGTACTTC.